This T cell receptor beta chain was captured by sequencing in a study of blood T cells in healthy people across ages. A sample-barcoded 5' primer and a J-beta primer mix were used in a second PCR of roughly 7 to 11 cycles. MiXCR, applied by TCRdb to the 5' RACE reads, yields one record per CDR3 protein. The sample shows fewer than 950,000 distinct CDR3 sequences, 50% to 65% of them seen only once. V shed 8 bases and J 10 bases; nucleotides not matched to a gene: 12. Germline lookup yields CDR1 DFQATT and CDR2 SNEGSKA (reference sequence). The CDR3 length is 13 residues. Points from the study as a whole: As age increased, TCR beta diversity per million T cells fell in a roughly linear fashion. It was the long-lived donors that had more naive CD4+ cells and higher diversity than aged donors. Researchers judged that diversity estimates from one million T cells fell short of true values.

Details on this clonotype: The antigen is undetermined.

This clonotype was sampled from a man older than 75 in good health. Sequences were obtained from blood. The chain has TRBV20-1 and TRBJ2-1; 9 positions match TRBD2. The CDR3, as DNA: TGCAGTCAGAGCGGGAGGTCCTCCTACGAGCAGTTCTTC. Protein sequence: CSQSGRSSYEQFF.